The clone carrying this T cell receptor beta chain came up a few times. Antigen unknown. The entry originates in a study of T cell repertoires in cytomegalovirus infection. Study details: The authors used CMV epitopes that were HLA-C-restricted (recently identified) and HLA-B-restricted (well studied). Through public TCR beta signatures, both CMV infection and matching HLA type were indicated.

TCRdb reprocessed the reads via MiXCR and lists one record per CDR3 protein. The sample lists about 920,000 distinct CDR3 sequences, roughly 31% seen once, with more than 12% in the top ten. Points from the study as a whole: The ex vivo response was dominated by HLA-C-restricted CMV-specific TCR beta clonotypes. The study identified carriers of CMV plus the relevant HLA from cumulative public TCR beta family frequency.

The germline V and J ends were trimmed by 7 bases and 6 bases, with 18 bases remaining between them. This CDR3 is built from 14 residues. Germline-derived CDR1 and CDR2 are SGHVS and FQNEAQ. The TCR was taken from a human donor in good health (CMV status not recorded). Some clones in this sample may be carry-over from other donors' samples. This chain joins TRBV7-8 and TRBJ1-2, with D maybe TRBD1 (5 bases). Sequencing used cultured CD8+ T cells from PBMCs, obtained from culture after CMV antigen stimulation. DNA of the CDR3: TGTGCCAGCACTCCTGAGGGGTACCGGGATGGCTACACCTTC. Translation gives CASTPEGYRDGYTF.